The 8 T cell receptor beta chains presented below share a single source sample, sequenced in a study of beta chain features in type 1 diabetes. Reverse transcription of all isolated RNA meant that expressed TCRB transcripts were sequenced. TCRdb's copy holds only in-frame clones and misses some; the assay was immunoSEQ multiplex PCR. Of about 150,000 clones listed, under 60% are singletons. The sample taken for sequencing was Tregs from blood. The receptors shown here come from a man aged 18-30 years in good health.

This clone was counted between two and nine times. The rearrangement uses TRBV6-1 and TRBJ2-1, with 10 bases that match TRBD1. CDR3 length: 14 residues. V was pared by 7 bases and J by 8 bases, with 8 bases of the junction left unmatched. Germline CDR1 MNHNS, CDR2 SASEGT. CDR3 sequence (DNA): TGTGCCAGCATCCTCCTCGGGACAGGGGATGAGCAGTTCTTC. As protein: CASILLGTGDEQFF.

The table lists this clone with a few counts. The chain joins TRBV6-5 to TRBJ2-5; possible D gene TRBD1, 5 bases. Trimming left V 0 bases short and J 1 base short, with 9 bases between. The CDR3 contains 15 residues. Germline V CDR1 and CDR2: MNHEY, SVGAGI. CDR3 sequence reads: CASSYSPRAQETQYF. DNA of the CDR3: TGTGCCAGCAGTTACTCGCCCAGGGCCCAAGAGACCCAGTACTTC.

This clone was detected a few times. This chain uses TRBV28 with TRBJ2-7; possibly TRBD2 for D (5 bases). Germline CDR1 MDHEN, CDR2 SYDVKM. CDR3 length equals 14 residues. The V end lost 3 bases, the J end lost 1 base, and 10 bases lay between the germline ends. This CDR3 reads CASSFSGESYEQYF. DNA for the CDR3: TGTGCCAGCAGTTTCTCCGGGGAATCCTACGAGCAGTACTTC. Variable domain in full (rest from reference TRBV28 and TRBJ2-7): DVKVTQSSRYLVKRTGEKVFLECVQDMDHENMFWYRQDPGLGLRLIYFSYDVKMKEKGDIPEGYSVSREKKERFSLILESASTNQTSMYLCASSFSGESYEQYFGPGTRLTVT.

There are a few counts of this clone. The V gene is TRBV21-1, the J gene TRBJ2-2; the table calls TRBD2, which could not be checked here. TRBV21-1 is a pseudogene segment. CDR3 length equals 17 residues. CDR3 protein: CASSPRLAGKNTGELFF. Written as DNA, the CDR3 is TGTGCCAGCAGCCCGCGACTAGCGGGAAAAAACACCGGGGAGCTGTTTTTT.

This clone was seen more than once but under ten times. The rearrangement links TRBV28 to TRBJ1-3, with 7 bases fitting TRBD1. The junction had 3 bases not matched to a gene; V was cut back by 10 bases and J by 0 bases. Germline CDR1 and CDR2: MDHEN and SYDVKM. This CDR3 has 13 amino acids. CDR3 in amino acids: CAIQGISGNTIYF. Written as DNA, the CDR3 is TGTGCCATACAGGGGATCTCTGGAAACACCATATATTTT.

The chain employs TRBV28 and TRBJ2-7, with 13 bases identical to TRBD2. The CDR3 spans 16 residues. The V and J ends lost 4 bases and 2 bases, in that order; junction bases with no gene match: 5. Germline lookup yields CDR1 MDHEN and CDR2 SYDVKM. The CDR3 protein is CASSSLGTSGAYEQYF. CDR3 in DNA: TGTGCCAGCAGTTCACTCGGGACTAGCGGGGCCTACGAGCAGTACTTC.

This clone was seen more than once but under ten times. The chain links TRBV5-5 to TRBJ2-3; no reliable D call. Trimming removed 1 base at V and 1 base at J, with 4 bases between. The CDR3 has 13 residues. Germline V gene lookup returns CDR1 SGHKS and CDR2 YYEKEE (reference sequence). The CDR3 here is CASSLTGTDTQYF. CDR3 nucleotides: TGTGCCAGCAGCTTGACAGGCACAGATACGCAGTATTTT.

This clone was counted a few times. The chain carries TRBV19 and TRBJ1-5, with D maybe TRBD1 (5 bases). This CDR3 contains 13 residues. From germline, CDR1 is LNHDA and CDR2 SQIVND (reference sequence). V lost 3 bases, J lost 5 bases, and 8 bases lay in between. For the CDR3, the DNA is TGTGCCAGTAGTATGGTCAGGGATCAGCCCCAGCATTTT. It codes for CASSMVRDQPQHF. Full variable domain (outside the CDR3, taken from reference TRBV19 and TRBJ1-5): DGGITQSPKYLFRKEGQNVTLSCEQNLNHDAMYWYRQDPGQGLRLIYYSQIVNDFQKGDIAEGYSVSREKKESFPLTVTSAQKNPTAFYLCASSMVRDQPQHFGDGTRLSIL.